Below are 29 T cell receptor beta chains sequenced from a single sample in a study of shared clonotypes between healthy human individuals. The protocol was immunoSEQ multiplex PCR, while the TCRdb copy is restricted to in-frame clones and leaves out a portion. The top ten clones hold 0.35% to 0.45% of a sample with 2 million to 2.5 million clones, 85% to 95% of them seen once. The sequenced material came from naive CD4+ T cells from PBMCs. The subset: CD45RA+ positively selected. Receptors were obtained from a man in his late teens or twenties in good health. Some clones in this sample may be carry-over from other donors' samples.

This chain links TRBV11-2 with TRBJ1-3; tentative D call: TRBD1 (6 bases). The CDR3 spans 14 residues. The germline V gene has CDR1 SGHAT and CDR2 FQNNGV. V dropped 4 bases and J dropped 0 bases, with 7 bases sitting between them. CDR3 loop: CASSSRGSGNTIYF. The CDR3 nucleotides read TGTGCCAGCAGCTCCAGGGGCTCTGGAAACACCATATATTTT.

The V call is TRBV5-1, the J call TRBJ1-2; D not resolved. Between the trimmed V and J ends, which lost 4 bases and 2 bases, there was a span of 18 bases. The CDR3 length is 16 residues. Germline CDR1 SGHRS, CDR2 YFSETQ. The CDR3 loop reads CASSRGGAGSNYGYTF. The CDR3 DNA is TGCGCCAGCAGCCGGGGAGGAGCCGGGTCCAACTATGGCTACACCTTC. Together with reference TRBV5-1 and TRBJ1-2, the CDR3 gives the full variable domain: KAGVTQTPRYLIKTRGQQVTLSCSPISGHRSVSWYQQTPGQGLQFLFEYFSETQRNKGNFPGRFSGRQFSNSRSEMNVSTLELGDSALYLCASSRGGAGSNYGYTFGSGTRLTVV.

V usage is TRBV11-3 and J usage is TRBJ2-3; possibly TRBD2 for D (6 bases). The CDR3 extends over 14 amino acids. The germline V gene encodes CDR1 SGHNT and CDR2 YENEEA. V lost 5 bases, J lost 0 bases, and 9 bases lay in between. Here the CDR3 reads CASSPGASTDTQYF. The CDR3 nucleotides read TGTGCCAGCAGCCCGGGAGCTAGCACAGATACGCAGTATTTT.

The chain couples TRBV19 to TRBJ1-3; possible D gene TRBD1, 6 bases. The V end was cut by 7 bases, the J end by 2 bases, with 15 bases between. The CDR3 sequence is 15 residues long. CDR1 LNHDA and CDR2 SQIVND come from the germline V gene (reference sequence). CDR3 loop: CASTTGRQAGNTIYF. Written as DNA, the CDR3 is TGTGCCAGTACCACCGGCCGACAGGCTGGAAACACCATATATTTT. The full variable domain, with the rest looked up from reference TRBV19 and TRBJ1-3, is DGGITQSPKYLFRKEGQNVTLSCEQNLNHDAMYWYRQDPGQGLRLIYYSQIVNDFQKGDIAEGYSVSREKKESFPLTVTSAQKNPTAFYLCASTTGRQAGNTIYFGEGSWLTVV.

Points on this clone: Other DNA sequences in this sample translate to the same CDR3. The chain recombines TRBV19 with TRBJ2-3, with D unresolved. V was cut by 9 bases and J by 3 bases, with 7 bases left in between. This CDR3 comprises 11 residues. Germline CDR1 is LNHDA and CDR2 is SQIVND (reference sequence). CDR3 in amino acids: CASSRTDTQYF. In DNA form, the CDR3 reads TGTGCCAGCAGCAGGACAGATACGCAGTATTTT.

This rearrangement joins TRBV10-3 to TRBJ1-3; D is unresolved. Trimming cost V 10 bases and J 0 bases, with 7 bases left between them. CDR1 and CDR2 from the germline V gene are ENHRY and SYGVKD. The CDR3 sequence is 12 residues long. The chain's CDR3 is CANRNSGNTIYF. The CDR3 bases are TGTGCCAACCGAAACTCTGGAAACACCATATATTTT.

The chain carries TRBV27 and TRBJ2-5; D gene unclear. The V gene lost 1 base and the J gene lost 3 bases, with 12 bases spanning the gap. There are 15 residues in the CDR3. CDR1 and CDR2 (germline): MNHEY, SMNVEV (reference sequence). Written as DNA, the CDR3 is TGTGCCAGCAGTTTATGGCCCCCAGGAGAAGAGACCCAGTACTTC. This encodes CASSLWPPGEETQYF.

The chain recombines TRBV4-2 with TRBJ1-1; a weak D match, TRBD1 (5 bases). CDR3 size: 15 residues. Germline values: CDR1 LGHNA, CDR2 YNFKEQ. Trimming pared 4 bases from V and 0 bases from J, leaving 12 bases between. CDR3 sequence reads: CASSRASTVNTEAFF. Here the CDR3 DNA reads TGTGCCAGCAGCCGAGCTTCGACAGTGAACACTGAAGCTTTCTTT.

As concerns this clone: This specimen includes other DNA sequences encoding the same CDR3. This chain links TRBV28 with TRBJ1-5; D is perhaps TRBD1 (6 bases). Germline V gives CDR1 MDHEN, CDR2 SYDVKM. This CDR3 has 15 amino acids. V lost 2 bases and J 6 bases, leaving 14 bases between the germline ends. The CDR3 coding sequence is TGTGCCAGCAGTTTACCCAGCAGGGGAGGTCAGCCCCAGCATTTT. Amino acid sequence: CASSLPSRGGQPQHF.

V is TRBV29-1 and J is TRBJ1-1, with 8 bases identical to TRBD1. After removal of 7 bases from V and 4 bases from J, the junction contained 11 bases not matched to a gene. The CDR3 has 14 residues. Germline values: CDR1 SQVTM, CDR2 ANQGSEA. The CDR3 loop is CSGKDREVGTEAFF. CDR3 bases: TGCAGCGGGAAGGACAGGGAGGTGGGCACTGAAGCTTTCTTT.

The CDR3 nucleotides read TGTGCCAGCAGCTTAGGGACTAGCGGTTACACAGATACGCAGTATTTT. Residues: CASSLGTSGYTDTQYF. The chain has TRBV2 and TRBJ2-3; 11 bases line up with TRBD2. Germline trimming cut 6 bases from V and 2 bases from J; bases unmatched to any gene: 7. This CDR3 region has 16 residues. Germline values: CDR1 SNHLY, CDR2 FYNNEI.

The chain is built from TRBV28 and TRBJ2-3, with D unresolved. Trimming cost V 8 bases and J 1 base, with 7 bases left between them. The CDR3 covers 12 residues. Germline assignment: CDR1 MDHEN and CDR2 SYDVKM. CDR3 in amino acids: CASVSGTDTQYF. CDR3 in DNA: TGTGCCAGCGTTTCTGGCACAGATACGCAGTATTTT.

The rearrangement uses TRBV19 and TRBJ2-7; TRBD1 is a possible D gene (6 bases). V was clipped by 6 bases and J by 3 bases, with 15 bases between them. Germline loops: CDR1 LNHDA, CDR2 SQIVND (reference sequence). This CDR3 is 14 amino acids long. The CDR3 region has the DNA TGTGCCAGTAGGCCGACAGGCCGTATCTACGAGCAGTACTTC. Translation: CASRPTGRIYEQYF. The entire variable domain, with the rest obtained from reference TRBV19 and TRBJ2-7, is as follows: DGGITQSPKYLFRKEGQNVTLSCEQNLNHDAMYWYRQDPGQGLRLIYYSQIVNDFQKGDIAEGYSVSREKKESFPLTVTSAQKNPTAFYLCASRPTGRIYEQYFGPGTRLTVT.

Turning to this clone: Other DNA sequences in the sample encode the same CDR3. The chain employs TRBV29-1 and TRBJ1-3, with 12 bases identical to TRBD1. Per the germline V gene, CDR1 is SQVTM and CDR2 is ANQGSEA. Unmatched junction bases numbered 2, after V lost 7 bases and J lost 4 bases. CDR3 size: 13 residues. The CDR3 sequence is CSAGQGAGNTIYF. The CDR3 nucleotides are TGCAGCGCGGGACAGGGGGCCGGAAACACCATATATTTT.

The chain links TRBV2 to TRBJ2-5, with 9 nucleotides matching TRBD2. Per the germline V gene, CDR1 is SNHLY and CDR2 is FYNNEI. The CDR3 extends over 14 amino acids. V shed 5 bases and J 3 bases; nucleotides not matched to a gene: 4. The CDR3 region is CASSFSSGEETQYF. DNA of the CDR3: TGTGCCAGCAGTTTTTCTAGCGGGGAAGAGACCCAGTACTTC.

The chain links TRBV28 to TRBJ2-7, with D possibly TRBD1 on 7 matching bases. Between the trimmed V and J ends, which lost 8 bases and 1 base, there was a span of 21 bases. The CDR3 has 16 residues. Germline V gene data show CDR1 as MDHEN and CDR2 as SYDVKM. The CDR3 DNA follows: TGTGCCAGCTATGAGCAGGGGGGAAGGTCGTCCTACGAGCAGTACTTC. It encodes CASYEQGGRSSYEQYF.

A word on this clone: Other DNA sequences from this sample encode an identical CDR3 as well. The V and J genes are TRBV7-2 and TRBJ1-1; D is ambiguous. Trimming removed 1 base from V and 0 bases from J, with 3 bases in between. The CDR3 extends over 13 amino acids. Germline V gene lookup returns CDR1 SGHTA and CDR2 FQGNSA. This CDR3 is CASSLVLNTEAFF. The CDR3 nucleotides read TGTGCCAGCAGCTTAGTCCTGAACACTGAAGCTTTCTTT.

V usage is TRBV25-1 and J usage is TRBJ2-3; a weak D match, TRBD2 (5 bases). Per the germline V gene, CDR1 is MGHDK and CDR2 is SYGVNS. Trimming removed 1 base at V and 4 bases at J, with 12 bases between. This CDR3 region has 15 residues. CDR3 amino acids: CASSEWATGADTQYF. CDR3 DNA sequence: TGTGCCAGCAGTGAATGGGCGACCGGGGCAGATACGCAGTATTTT.

The table lists this clone with a few counts. The rearrangement links TRBV10-3 to TRBJ1-2, with unresolved D. The CDR3 length is 14 residues. Trimming shortened V by 0 bases and J by 5 bases, and 10 bases separated the two germline ends. CDR1 ENHRY and CDR2 SYGVKD come from the germline V gene. The CDR3, as DNA: TGTGCCATCAGTGAGTCGAGTGGGATTTATGGCTACACCTTC. This gives the protein CAISESSGIYGYTF.

Worth noting for this clone: The same CDR3 is also encoded by other DNA sequences in this sample. The rearrangement links TRBV6-1 to TRBJ2-7; D not resolved. CDR3 length equals 13 residues. Trimming left V 2 bases short and J 2 bases short, with 7 bases between. Per the germline V gene, CDR1 is MNHNS and CDR2 is SASEGT. CDR3 residues: CASSERQPYEQYF. In nucleotides, the CDR3 is TGTGCCAGCAGTGAACGGCAGCCCTACGAGCAGTACTTC.

V usage is TRBV19 and J usage is TRBJ2-7, with 7 bases matching TRBD2. V lost 3 bases and J lost 2; bases outside the gene matches: 7. The CDR3 contains 15 residues. Germline V CDR1 and CDR2: LNHDA, SQIVND (reference sequence). CDR3 residues: CASSIAGRGTYEQYF. The DNA for the CDR3 is TGTGCCAGTAGTATCGCCGGGCGGGGGACCTACGAGCAGTACTTC.

This chain joins TRBV28 and TRBJ2-3, with D possibly TRBD2 on 5 matching bases. There are 14 residues in the CDR3. Germline assignment: CDR1 MDHEN and CDR2 SYDVKM. The V gene lost 5 bases and the J gene lost 4 bases, with 13 bases spanning the gap. This CDR3 is CASSARERADTQYF. The CDR3, as DNA: TGTGCCAGCAGTGCGAGGGAGAGGGCAGATACGCAGTATTTT.

The J gene is TRBJ2-2, the V gene TRBV2, with a weak D call TRBD2 (5 bases). Germline values: CDR1 SNHLY, CDR2 FYNNEI. This CDR3 has 13 residues. V was shortened by 7 bases and J by 5 bases, with 11 bases between the two germline ends. The CDR3 sequence is CASKTGYTGELFF. The CDR3, as DNA: TGTGCCAGCAAAACGGGATATACCGGGGAGCTGTTTTTT.

The chain has TRBV5-4 and TRBJ1-2; D perhaps matches TRBD1 (5 bases). CDR1 and CDR2 (germline): SGHNT, YYREEE (reference sequence). The CDR3 has 16 amino acids. V lost 2 bases and J 3 bases, leaving 17 bases between the germline ends. The chain's CDR3 is CASSFTPIDSYYGYTF. The CDR3 DNA reads TGTGCCAGCAGCTTCACCCCGATAGACAGCTACTATGGCTACACCTTC.

The chain employs TRBV7-6 and TRBJ1-2; TRBD1 agrees at 10 bases. The CDR3 is 13 residues long. V was pared by 5 bases and J by 7 bases, with 4 bases of the junction left unmatched. The germline CDR1 and CDR2 sequences are SGHVS and FNYEAQ. The CDR3 region has the DNA TGTGCCAGCAGCCGGGACAGGGGTCTTGGCTACACCTTC. Protein product: CASSRDRGLGYTF.

Points on this clone: Within the sample, other DNA sequences also encode this same CDR3. The chain couples TRBV6-5 to TRBJ2-4, with a possible D match to TRBD2 (5 bases). From germline, CDR1 is MNHEY and CDR2 SVGAGI. This CDR3 region has 15 residues. The V and J ends lost 0 bases and 6 bases respectively, with 12 bases between them. CDR3 amino acids: CASSYSGGLGNIQYF. DNA of the CDR3: TGTGCCAGCAGTTACTCTGGAGGTTTGGGAAACATTCAGTACTTC.

The rearrangement uses TRBV29-1 and TRBJ2-7, with 12 bases aligning to TRBD2. The length of the CDR3 is 15 residues. The germline V gene has CDR1 SQVTM and CDR2 ANQGSEA. The trim removed 5 bases at V and 6 bases at J, leaving 11 bases unmatched. In DNA form, the CDR3 reads TGCAGCGTTAAATCGCTAGCGGGAGGGCCAAGCGAGCAGTACTTC. Residues: CSVKSLAGGPSEQYF.

In regard to this clone: The sample contains more than one DNA sequence encoding this CDR3. CDR3 protein: CASSYRTGRTYEQYF. The CDR3 DNA sequence: TGTGCCAGCAGTTACCGAACCGGGAGAACTTACGAGCAGTACTTC. J is TRBJ2-7 and V is TRBV6-5; maybe TRBD2 (6 bases). CDR3 length: 15 residues. Trimming took off 2 bases at V and 4 bases at J, with 15 bases between the two ends. The germline V gene has CDR1 MNHEY and CDR2 SVGAGI.

The J gene is TRBJ1-3, the V gene TRBV28; D is ambiguous. The CDR3 has 13 residues. V lost 10 bases and J 6 bases, leaving 16 bases between the germline ends. Germline V CDR1 and CDR2: MDHEN, SYDVKM. The CDR3 bases are TGTGCCATCACGAGACGGAACCAAAACACCATATATTTT. It yields the protein CAITRRNQNTIYF. The complete variable domain, with remaining parts taken from reference TRBV28 and TRBJ1-3, reads DVKVTQSSRYLVKRTGEKVFLECVQDMDHENMFWYRQDPGLGLRLIYFSYDVKMKEKGDIPEGYSVSREKKERFSLILESASTNQTSMYLCAITRRNQNTIYFGEGSWLTVV.